A selection of T cell receptor beta chains follows, all from one sample in a study of shared clonotypes between healthy human individuals. The method was immunoSEQ multiplex PCR; TCRdb's version includes in-frame clones alone and lacks a portion of them. The sample lists about 480,000 clones, 79% occurring once. Source material: PBMCs. The receptor set was obtained from a woman in her thirties or forties in good health. Some clones in this sample may be carry-over from other donors' samples. The CDR3 runs from the conserved cysteine through the conserved F or W. D genes are given only for firm matches. Clone size appears in some rows only: once, few, many, or a class for an expanded clone.

J gene,CDR3 length,clone size,V gene,D gene,CDR3 protein,CDR3 DNA
TRBJ2-4,16,-,TRBV4-2,-,CASSQVGTDAKNIQYF,TGTGCCAGCAGCCAAGTCGGAACGGACGCCAAAAACATTCAGTACTTC
TRBJ2-5,15,few,TRBV6-1,TRBD2,CASSEAWGGWETQYF,TGTGCCAGCAGTGAAGCCTGGGGGGGATGGGAGACCCAGTACTTC
TRBJ1-5,17,-,TRBV30,-,CAWSVRDWDYSNQPQHF,TGTGCCTGGAGTGTACGAGATTGGGATTATAGCAATCAGCCCCAGCATTTT
TRBJ2-5,15,once,TRBV14,-,CASSQQSGLQETQYF,TGTGCCAGCAGCCAACAAAGCGGCCTACAAGAGACCCAGTACTTC
TRBJ2-5,13,-,TRBV5-1,-,CASSSQREETQYF,TGCGCCAGCAGTTCCCAGCGGGAAGAGACCCAGTACTTC
TRBJ1-1,16,-,TRBV5-4,-,CASSSLISRQGTEAFF,TGTGCCAGCAGCTCCTTGATAAGCAGGCAGGGGACTGAAGCTTTCTTT
TRBJ2-7,15,-,TRBV15,-,CATSRVWPGDYEQYF,TGTGCCACCAGCAGAGTTTGGCCAGGGGACTACGAGCAGTACTTC
TRBJ2-4,15,-,TRBV4-1,-,CASSQDQGMLSIQYF,TGCGCCAGCAGCCAAGATCAGGGTATGTTGAGCATTCAGTACTTC
TRBJ1-4,16,-,TRBV6-1,TRBD1,CASSEATGTGNEKLFF,TGTGCCAGCAGTGAAGCGACAGGGACAGGGAATGAAAAACTGTTTTTT
TRBJ2-7,11,-,TRBV14,-,CASGQNYEQYF,TGTGCCAGCGGACAGAACTACGAGCAGTACTTC
TRBJ2-1,14,-,TRBV5-6,-,CASSLWALGNEQFF,TGTGCCAGCAGCTTGTGGGCCCTCGGCAATGAGCAGTTCTTC
TRBJ1-1,15,few,TRBV4-2,-,CASSQSWGFTGEAFF,TGTGCCAGCAGCCAGTCTTGGGGATTCACAGGGGAAGCTTTCTTT
TRBJ2-3,16,medium-sized,TRBV5-4,-,CASSRGSGGSTDTQYF,TGTGCCAGCAGCCGTGGCTCCGGGGGTAGCACAGATACGCAGTATTTT
TRBJ2-2,14,-,TRBV10-1,-,CASSEQQADGELFF,TGCGCCAGCAGTGAGCAACAGGCTGACGGGGAGCTGTTTTTT
TRBJ1-1,14,few,TRBV7-9,TRBD1,CASSSGQGVTEAFF,TGTGCCAGCAGCTCAGGACAGGGGGTCACTGAAGCTTTCTTT
TRBJ2-1,13,-,TRBV7-9,-,CASSRRDRGEQFF,TGTGCCAGCAGCCGCCGGGACCGGGGGGAGCAGTTCTTC
TRBJ2-3,16,-,TRBV9,TRBD2,CASSPRDSGSTDTQYF,TGTGCCAGCAGCCCCCGGGATAGCGGGAGCACAGATACGCAGTATTTT
TRBJ2-1,12,-,TRBV27,TRBD1,CASSPQGNEQFF,TGTGCCAGCAGCCCACAGGGGAATGAGCAGTTCTTC
TRBJ1-5,16,-,TRBV19,-,CASSMGAGWGNQPQHF,TGTGCCAGTAGTATGGGGGCGGGTTGGGGCAATCAGCCCCAGCATTTT
TRBJ1-1,14,few,TRBV19,-,CASSIATGSTEAFF,TGTGCCAGTAGTATAGCCACAGGGAGCACTGAAGCTTTCTTT
TRBJ2-7,13,-,TRBV27,TRBD1,CASSLRDSRQQYF,TGTGCCAGCAGTTTAAGGGACAGCCGCCAGCAGTACTTC
TRBJ1-2,15,few,TRBV28,-,CASSSPIGDFYGYTF,TGTGCCAGCAGTTCCCCCATTGGGGACTTCTATGGCTACACCTTC
TRBJ2-2,15,medium-sized,TRBV11-2,-,CASSLLTGNTGELFF,TGTGCCAGCAGCTTATTGACAGGGAACACCGGGGAGCTGTTTTTT
TRBJ1-1,14,many,TRBV25-1,-,CASSPPADNTEAFF,TGTGCCAGCAGTCCCCCGGCAGACAACACTGAAGCTTTCTTT
TRBJ2-1,14,few,TRBV7-9,-,CASSLISSYNEQFF,TGTGCCAGCAGCTTGATAAGCTCCTACAATGAGCAGTTCTTC
TRBJ2-7,14,-,TRBV7-9,TRBD2,CASSLREGSDEQYF,TGTGCCAGCAGCCTAAGGGAGGGGTCCGACGAGCAGTACTTC
TRBJ2-1,13,-,TRBV2,-,CASKVRPYNEQFF,TGTGCCAGCAAGGTCAGACCCTACAATGAGCAGTTCTTC
TRBJ1-2,13,-,TRBV5-1,-,CASSLDTGHLYTF,TGCGCCAGCAGCTTGGACACGGGACACCTCTACACCTTC
TRBJ1-4,14,-,TRBV30,-,CAWGPGGDNEKLFF,TGTGCCTGGGGGCCTGGGGGGGATAATGAAAAACTGTTTTTT
TRBJ2-3,16,-,TRBV5-7,-,CASSRGSGGSTDTQYF,TGTGCCAGCAGCCGTGGCTCCGGGGGTAGCACAGATACGCAGTATTTT
TRBJ2-7,17,few,TRBV4-1,-,CASSHMPATGRLYEQYF,TGCGCCAGCAGCCATATGCCCGCCACGGGACGGCTCTACGAGCAGTACTTC
TRBJ2-7,13,-,TRBV27,-,CASSTGASYEQYF,TGTGCCAGCAGTACAGGTGCCTCCTACGAGCAGTACTTC
TRBJ2-5,16,few,TRBV5-1,TRBD2,CASSEGLAGVQETQYF,TGCGCCAGCAGCGAGGGACTAGCGGGGGTCCAAGAGACCCAGTACTTC
TRBJ1-2,14,-,TRBV2,TRBD1,CASKPGQGASGYTF,TGTGCCAGCAAACCGGGACAGGGGGCCAGTGGCTACACCTTC
TRBJ2-7,16,many,TRBV6-1,-,CASSEDSGTTSYEQYF,TGTGCCAGCAGTGAAGATAGCGGAACTACCTCCTACGAGCAGTACTTC
TRBJ2-5,15,-,TRBV18,-,CASSPKAGSQETQYF,TGTGCCAGCTCACCAAAGGCTGGTAGTCAAGAGACCCAGTACTTC
TRBJ1-1,17,-,TRBV5-4,TRBD1,CASSLRDRGSRNTEAFF,TGTGCCAGCAGCCTCCGGGACAGGGGCTCGAGGAACACTGAAGCTTTCTTT
TRBJ1-1,14,-,TRBV7-2,-,CASSSGPGNTEAFF,TGTGCCAGCAGCTCAGGTCCAGGGAACACTGAAGCTTTCTTT
TRBJ2-1,19,-,TRBV5-1,TRBD2,CASSLWTSGRTSSYNEQFF,TGCGCCAGCAGCTTGTGGACTAGCGGGAGGACCAGCTCCTACAATGAGCAGTTCTTC
TRBJ2-5,14,-,TRBV11-2,TRBD1,CASSSQGPQETQYF,TGTGCCAGCAGCTCACAGGGGCCCCAAGAGACCCAGTACTTC
TRBJ2-3,15,-,TRBV7-2,TRBD2,CASSGLAGWTDTQYF,TGTGCCAGCAGCGGGCTAGCGGGATGGACAGATACGCAGTATTTT
TRBJ2-1,15,once,TRBV27,-,CASSFTGTAYNEQFF,TGTGCCAGCAGTTTCACGGGTACCGCCTACAATGAGCAGTTCTTC
TRBJ1-4,15,-,TRBV19,TRBD1,CASSVQGATDEKLFF,TGTGCCAGTAGTGTCCAGGGGGCGACAGATGAAAAACTGTTTTTT
TRBJ2-2,17,-,TRBV18,TRBD2,CASSPGSLAANTGELFF,TGTGCCAGCTCACCAGGGTCACTAGCGGCGAACACCGGGGAGCTGTTTTTT
TRBJ1-1,15,few,TRBV15,-,CATSRDRGTNTEAFF,TGTGCCACCAGCAGAGATCGGGGGACGAACACTGAAGCTTTCTTT
TRBJ1-2,15,-,TRBV28,TRBD1,CASSSLTDRVYGYTF,TGTGCCAGCAGTTCCCTAACGGACAGGGTCTATGGCTACACCTTC
TRBJ2-1,13,-,TRBV29-1,TRBD2,CSAGTSGDNEQFF,TGCAGCGCCGGGACTAGCGGAGACAATGAGCAGTTCTTC
TRBJ2-7,15,-,TRBV5-5,TRBD1,CASSTAGTGGYEQYF,TGTGCCAGCAGCACCGCCGGGACAGGGGGCTACGAGCAGTACTTC
TRBJ2-2,15,-,TRBV5-1,TRBD2,CASSWGGTGTGELFF,TGCGCCAGCAGCTGGGGGGGAACAGGCACCGGGGAGCTGTTTTTT
TRBJ2-3,16,once,TRBV6-5,TRBD2,CASSWGLAGITDTQYF,TGTGCCAGCAGTTGGGGACTAGCGGGGATCACAGATACGCAGTATTTT
TRBJ1-2,12,-,TRBV6-6,-,CASSHDNYGYTF,TGTGCCAGCAGTCACGACAACTATGGCTACACCTTC